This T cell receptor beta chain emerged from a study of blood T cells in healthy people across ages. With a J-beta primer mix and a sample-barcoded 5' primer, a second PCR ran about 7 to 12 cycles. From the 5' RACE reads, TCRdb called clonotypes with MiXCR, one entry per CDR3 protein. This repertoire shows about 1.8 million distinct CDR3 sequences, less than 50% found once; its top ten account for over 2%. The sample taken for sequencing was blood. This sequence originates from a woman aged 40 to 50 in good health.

The CDR3 nucleotides are TGCAGTGCTGTTAGCGTGAGCTCCTACAATGAGCAGTTCTTC. Encoded protein: CSAVSVSSYNEQFF. The genes are TRBV20-1 and TRBJ2-1, with a possible D match to TRBD2 (5 bases). The CDR3 loop spans 14 amino acids. Germline V gene data show CDR1 as DFQATT and CDR2 as SNEGSKA (reference sequence). Trimming stripped 5 bases from V and 0 bases from J, with 11 bases between.